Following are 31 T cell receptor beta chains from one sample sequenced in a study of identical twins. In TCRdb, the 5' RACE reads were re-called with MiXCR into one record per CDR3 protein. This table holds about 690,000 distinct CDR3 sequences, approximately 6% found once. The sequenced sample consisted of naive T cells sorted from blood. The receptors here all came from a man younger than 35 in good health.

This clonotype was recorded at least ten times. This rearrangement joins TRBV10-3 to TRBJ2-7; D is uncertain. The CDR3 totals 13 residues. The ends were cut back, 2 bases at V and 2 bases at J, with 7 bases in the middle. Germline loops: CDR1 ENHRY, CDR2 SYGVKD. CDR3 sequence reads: CAISERGAYEQYF. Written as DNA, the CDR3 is TGTGCCATCAGTGAGAGAGGCGCCTACGAGCAGTACTTC.

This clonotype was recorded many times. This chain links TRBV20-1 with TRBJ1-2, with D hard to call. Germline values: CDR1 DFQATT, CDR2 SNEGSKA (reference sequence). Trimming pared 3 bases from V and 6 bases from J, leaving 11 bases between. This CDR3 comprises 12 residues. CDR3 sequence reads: CSASAGVDGYTF. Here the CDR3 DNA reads TGCAGTGCTAGCGCGGGCGTGGATGGCTACACCTTC.

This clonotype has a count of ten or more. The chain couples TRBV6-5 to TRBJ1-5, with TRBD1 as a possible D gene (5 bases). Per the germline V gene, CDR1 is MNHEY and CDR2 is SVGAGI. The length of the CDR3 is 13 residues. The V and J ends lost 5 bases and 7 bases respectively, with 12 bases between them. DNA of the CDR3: TGTGCCAGCAGTACCGAAGGGGACCAGCCCCAGCATTTT. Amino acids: CASSTEGDQPQHF.

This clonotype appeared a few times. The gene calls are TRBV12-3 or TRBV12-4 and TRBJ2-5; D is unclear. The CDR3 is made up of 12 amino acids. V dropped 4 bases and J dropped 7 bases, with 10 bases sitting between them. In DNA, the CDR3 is TGTGCCAGCAGTTCACTCACGGGGACCCAGTACTTC. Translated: CASSSLTGTQYF.

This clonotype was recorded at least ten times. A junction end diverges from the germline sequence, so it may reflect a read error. CDR3 sequence: CASSLPDRGPGVF. CDR3 coding DNA: TGCGCCAGCAGCTTGCCGGACAGGGGTCCCGGAGTCTTT. The chain recombines TRBV5-1 with TRBJ1-1, with 9 positions matching TRBD1. The CDR3 is made up of 13 amino acids. Germline V gene data show CDR1 as SGHRS and CDR2 as YFSETQ. The complete variable domain, with remaining parts taken from reference TRBV5-1 and TRBJ1-1, reads KAGVTQTPRYLIKTRGQQVTLSCSPISGHRSVSWYQQTPGQGLQFLFEYFSETQRNKGNFPGRFSGRQFSNSRSEMNVSTLELGDSALYLCASSLPDRGPGVFGQGTRLTVV.

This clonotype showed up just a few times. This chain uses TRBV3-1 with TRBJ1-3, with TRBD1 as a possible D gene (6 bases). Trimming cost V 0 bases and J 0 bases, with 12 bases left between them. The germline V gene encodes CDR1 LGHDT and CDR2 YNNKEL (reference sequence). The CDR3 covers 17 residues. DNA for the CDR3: TGTGCCAGCAGCCAAGACCCCAGGGGTTACTCTGGAAACACCATATATTTT. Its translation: CASSQDPRGYSGNTIYF.

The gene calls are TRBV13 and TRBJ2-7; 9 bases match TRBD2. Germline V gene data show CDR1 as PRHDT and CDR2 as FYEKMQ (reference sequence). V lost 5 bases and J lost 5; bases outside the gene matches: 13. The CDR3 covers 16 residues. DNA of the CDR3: TGTGCCAGCAGCCTGTACCGGGCTAGCGGGATCGACGAGCAGTACTTC. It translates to CASSLYRASGIDEQYF.

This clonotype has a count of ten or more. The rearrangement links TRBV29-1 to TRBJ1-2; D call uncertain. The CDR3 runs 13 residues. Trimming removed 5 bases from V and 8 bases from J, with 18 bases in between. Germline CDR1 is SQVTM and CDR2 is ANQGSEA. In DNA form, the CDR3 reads TGCAGCGTTCCCGGATTGGACGGCAGGGGCTACACCTTC. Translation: CSVPGLDGRGYTF. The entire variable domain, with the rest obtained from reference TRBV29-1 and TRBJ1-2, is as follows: SAVISQKPSRDICQRGTSLTIQCQVDSQVTMMFWYRQQPGQSLTLIATANQGSEATYESGFVIDKFPISRPNLTFSTLTVSNMSPEDSSIYLCSVPGLDGRGYTFGSGTRLTVV.

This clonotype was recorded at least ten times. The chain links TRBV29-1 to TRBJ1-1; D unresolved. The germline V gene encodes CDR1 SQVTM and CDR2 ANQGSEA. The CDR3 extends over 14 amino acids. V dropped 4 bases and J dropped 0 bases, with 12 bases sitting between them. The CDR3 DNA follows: TGCAGCGTTGCTCCCCTAAGCCTGAACACTGAAGCTTTCTTT. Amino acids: CSVAPLSLNTEAFF. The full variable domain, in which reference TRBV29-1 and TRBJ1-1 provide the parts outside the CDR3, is SAVISQKPSRDICQRGTSLTIQCQVDSQVTMMFWYRQQPGQSLTLIATANQGSEATYESGFVIDKFPISRPNLTFSTLTVSNMSPEDSSIYLCSVAPLSLNTEAFFGQGTRLTVV.

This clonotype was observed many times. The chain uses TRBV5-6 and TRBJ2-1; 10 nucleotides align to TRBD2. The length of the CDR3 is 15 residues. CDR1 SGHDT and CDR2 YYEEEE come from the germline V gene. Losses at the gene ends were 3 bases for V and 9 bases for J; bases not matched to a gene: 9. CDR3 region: CASSSASGRGFEQFF. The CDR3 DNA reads TGTGCCAGCAGCTCGGCCAGCGGGAGGGGGTTTGAGCAGTTCTTC.

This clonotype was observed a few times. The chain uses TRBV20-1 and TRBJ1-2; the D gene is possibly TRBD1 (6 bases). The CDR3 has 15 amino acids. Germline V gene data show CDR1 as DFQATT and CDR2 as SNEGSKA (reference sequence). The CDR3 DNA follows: TGCGGTTCATCAGGGGTGATAGAAGCTAACTATGGCTACACCTTC. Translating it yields CGSSGVIEANYGYTF.

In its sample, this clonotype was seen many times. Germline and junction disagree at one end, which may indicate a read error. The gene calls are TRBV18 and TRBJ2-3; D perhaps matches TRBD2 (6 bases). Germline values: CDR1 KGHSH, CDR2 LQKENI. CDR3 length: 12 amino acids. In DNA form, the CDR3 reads TGCGCCAGCAGCCCTGGGGGGGATACGCAGTATTTT. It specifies CASSPGGDTQYF.

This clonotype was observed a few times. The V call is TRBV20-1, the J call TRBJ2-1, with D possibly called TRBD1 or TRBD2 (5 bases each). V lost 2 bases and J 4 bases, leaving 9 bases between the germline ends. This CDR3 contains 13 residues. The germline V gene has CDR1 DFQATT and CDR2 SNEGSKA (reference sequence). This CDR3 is CSARWGRYNEQFF. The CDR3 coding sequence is TGCAGTGCTAGATGGGGACGGTACAATGAGCAGTTCTTC.

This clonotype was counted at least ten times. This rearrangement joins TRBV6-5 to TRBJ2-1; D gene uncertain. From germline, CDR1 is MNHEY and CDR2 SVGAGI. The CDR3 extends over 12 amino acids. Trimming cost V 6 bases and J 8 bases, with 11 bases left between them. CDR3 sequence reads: CASSHSVDEQFF. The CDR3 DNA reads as TGTGCCAGCAGCCACTCCGTCGATGAGCAGTTCTTC.

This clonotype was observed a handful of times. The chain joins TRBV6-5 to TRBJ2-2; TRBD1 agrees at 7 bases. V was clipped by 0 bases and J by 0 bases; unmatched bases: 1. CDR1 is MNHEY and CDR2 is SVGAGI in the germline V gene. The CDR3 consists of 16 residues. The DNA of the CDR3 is TGTGCCAGCAGTTACTCGGGACAGACGAACACCGGGGAGCTGTTTTTT. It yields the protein CASSYSGQTNTGELFF.

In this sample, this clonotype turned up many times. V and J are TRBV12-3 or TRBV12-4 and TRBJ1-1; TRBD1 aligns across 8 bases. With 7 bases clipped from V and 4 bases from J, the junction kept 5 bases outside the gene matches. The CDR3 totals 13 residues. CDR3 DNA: TGTGCCAGCAATACGGACAGGGTCACTGAAGCTTTCTTT. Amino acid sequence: CASNTDRVTEAFF.

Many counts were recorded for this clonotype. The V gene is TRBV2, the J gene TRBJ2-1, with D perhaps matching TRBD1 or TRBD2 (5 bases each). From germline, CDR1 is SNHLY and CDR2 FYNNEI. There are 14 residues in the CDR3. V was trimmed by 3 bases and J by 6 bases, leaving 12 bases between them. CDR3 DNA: TGTGCCAGCAGTGAGAAGGCAGGGACCAATGAGCAGTTCTTC. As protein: CASSEKAGTNEQFF.

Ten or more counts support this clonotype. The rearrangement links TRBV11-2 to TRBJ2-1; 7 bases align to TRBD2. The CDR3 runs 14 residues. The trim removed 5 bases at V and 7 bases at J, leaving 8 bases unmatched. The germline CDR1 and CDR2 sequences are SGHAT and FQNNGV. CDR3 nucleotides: TGTGCCAGCAGCCAAGGACTAGGTTGGAATGAGCAGTTCTTC. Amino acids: CASSQGLGWNEQFF.

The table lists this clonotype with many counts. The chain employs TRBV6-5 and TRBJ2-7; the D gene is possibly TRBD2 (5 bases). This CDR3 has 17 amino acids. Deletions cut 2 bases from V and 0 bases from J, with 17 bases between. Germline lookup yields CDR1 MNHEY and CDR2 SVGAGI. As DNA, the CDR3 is TGTGCCAGCAGTTACACCGTGGGAGAGCTACGCTCCTACGAGCAGTACGTC. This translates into CASSYTVGELRSYEQYV.

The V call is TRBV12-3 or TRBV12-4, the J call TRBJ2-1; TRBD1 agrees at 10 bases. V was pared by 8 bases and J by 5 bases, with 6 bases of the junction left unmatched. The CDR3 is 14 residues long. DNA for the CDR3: TGTGCCAGCCTGCGGACAGGGGGAGACAATGAGCAGTTCTTC. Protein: CASLRTGGDNEQFF.

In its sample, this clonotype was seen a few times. As DNA, the CDR3 is TGTGCCAGCAGGACTAGCGCCGCCTACGAGCAGTACTTC. Its translation: CASRTSAAYEQYF. The chain employs TRBV21-1 and TRBJ2-7; no DNA check was done on the table's D call, TRBD2. TRBV21-1 has pseudogene status. There are 13 residues in the CDR3.

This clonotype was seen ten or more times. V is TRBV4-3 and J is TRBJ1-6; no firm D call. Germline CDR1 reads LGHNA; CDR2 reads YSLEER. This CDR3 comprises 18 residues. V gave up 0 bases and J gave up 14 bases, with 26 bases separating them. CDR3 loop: CASSQDSPSSVTPSSLHF. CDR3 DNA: TGCGCCAGCAGCCAAGATTCTCCCAGTTCAGTTACCCCATCGTCCCTCCACTTT.

CDR3 sequence (DNA): TGCAGTGCTAGAGGGGGAGGTCGGCAAGAGACCCAGTACTTC. This codes for CSARGGGRQETQYF. J is TRBJ2-5 and V is TRBV20-1; a possible D gene is TRBD2 (6 bases). Per the germline V gene, CDR1 is DFQATT and CDR2 is SNEGSKA (reference sequence). V lost 1 base, J lost 2 bases, and 11 bases lay in between. The CDR3 runs 14 residues.

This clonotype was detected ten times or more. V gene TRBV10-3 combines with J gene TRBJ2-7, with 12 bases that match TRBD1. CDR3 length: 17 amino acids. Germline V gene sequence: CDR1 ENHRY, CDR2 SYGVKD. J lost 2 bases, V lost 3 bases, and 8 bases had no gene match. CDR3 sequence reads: CAISDAGTGGITYEQYF. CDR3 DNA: TGTGCCATCAGTGATGCCGGGACAGGGGGCATCACCTACGAGCAGTACTTC.

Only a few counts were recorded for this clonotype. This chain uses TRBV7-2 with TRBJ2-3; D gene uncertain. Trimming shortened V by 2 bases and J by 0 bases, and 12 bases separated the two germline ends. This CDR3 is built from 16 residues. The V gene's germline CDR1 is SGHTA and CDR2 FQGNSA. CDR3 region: CASSLRSATSTDTQYF. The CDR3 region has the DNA TGTGCCAGCAGCTTAAGATCGGCTACAAGCACAGATACGCAGTATTTT.

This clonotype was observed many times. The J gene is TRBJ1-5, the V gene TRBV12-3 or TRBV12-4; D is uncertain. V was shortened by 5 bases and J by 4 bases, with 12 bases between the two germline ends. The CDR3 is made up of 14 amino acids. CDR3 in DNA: TGTGCCAGCAGTCCCTCCACGGGTAATCAGCCCCAGCATTTT. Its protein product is CASSPSTGNQPQHF.

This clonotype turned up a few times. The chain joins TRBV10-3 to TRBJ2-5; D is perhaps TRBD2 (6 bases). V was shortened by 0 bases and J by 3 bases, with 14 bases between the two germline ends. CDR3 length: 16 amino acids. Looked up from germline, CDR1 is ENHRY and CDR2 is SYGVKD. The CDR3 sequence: CAISESGGPLEETQYF. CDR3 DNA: TGTGCCATCAGTGAGTCGGGGGGACCCTTAGAAGAGACCCAGTACTTC.

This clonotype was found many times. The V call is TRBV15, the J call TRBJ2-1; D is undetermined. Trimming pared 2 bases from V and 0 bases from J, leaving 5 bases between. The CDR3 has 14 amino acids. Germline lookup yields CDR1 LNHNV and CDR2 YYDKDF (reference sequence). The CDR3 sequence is CATSRSISYNEQFF. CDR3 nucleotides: TGTGCCACCAGCAGAAGTATCTCCTACAATGAGCAGTTCTTC. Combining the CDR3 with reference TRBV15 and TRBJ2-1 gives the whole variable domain DAMVIQNPRYQVTQFGKPVTLSCSQTLNHNVMYWYQQKSSQAPKLLFHYYDKDFNNEADTPDNFQSRRPNTSFCFLDIRSPGLGDTAMYLCATSRSISYNEQFFGPGTRLTVL.

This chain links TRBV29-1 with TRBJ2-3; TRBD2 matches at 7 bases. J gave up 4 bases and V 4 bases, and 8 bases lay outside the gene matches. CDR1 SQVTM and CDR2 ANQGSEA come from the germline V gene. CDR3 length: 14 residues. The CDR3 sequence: CSVGGGSIPDTQYF. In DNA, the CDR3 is TGCAGCGTTGGAGGCGGGAGCATTCCAGATACGCAGTATTTT.

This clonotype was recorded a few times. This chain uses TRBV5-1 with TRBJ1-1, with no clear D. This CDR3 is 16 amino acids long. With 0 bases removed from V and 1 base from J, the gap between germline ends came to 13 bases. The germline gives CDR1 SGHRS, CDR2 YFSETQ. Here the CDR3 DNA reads TGCGCCAGCAGCTTGGCCGCTGGAAAGGGGAACACTGAAGCTTTCTTT. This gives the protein CASSLAAGKGNTEAFF.

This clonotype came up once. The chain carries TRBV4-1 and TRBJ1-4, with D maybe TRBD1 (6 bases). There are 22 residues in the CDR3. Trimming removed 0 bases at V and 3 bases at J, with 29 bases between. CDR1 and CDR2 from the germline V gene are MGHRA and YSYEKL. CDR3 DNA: TGCGCCAGCAGCCAAGATCCCTTCCCGCAGTCAGGGGTATCCTTCGCTAATGAAAAACTGTTTTTT. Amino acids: CASSQDPFPQSGVSFANEKLFF.